These 21 T cell receptor beta chains came from one sample sequenced in a study of Tregs in tolerant kidney transplant recipients. TCRdb's table, derived via immunoSEQ multiplex PCR, lists solely in-frame clones and lacks some. The sample lists 90,000 to 150,000 clones, approximately 90% occurring once. Material: CD4+ T cells from blood. These receptors were collected from a human donor in good health.

V and J are TRBV7-2 and TRBJ2-3; no reliable D call. Trimming cost V 1 base and J 6 bases, with 8 bases left between them. The CDR3 spans 13 residues. CDR1 SGHTA and CDR2 FQGNSA come from the germline V gene. The CDR3: CASSLVVGDTQYF. The DNA of the CDR3 is TGTGCCAGCAGCTTAGTGGTCGGGGATACGCAGTATTTT.

The rearrangement links TRBV9 to TRBJ2-2; D unresolved. Trimming stripped 4 bases from V and 4 bases from J, with 17 bases between. The CDR3 loop spans 16 amino acids. CDR1 is SGDLS and CDR2 is YYNGEE in the germline V gene. For the CDR3, the DNA is TGTGCCAGCAGCCGACGAGGTCTGGGTGTCACCGGGGAGCTGTTTTTT. It is translated as CASSRRGLGVTGELFF.

The rearrangement joins TRBV2 to TRBJ1-1; the D gene is possibly TRBD1 (5 bases). The CDR3 covers 13 residues. CDR1 is SNHLY and CDR2 is FYNNEI in the germline V gene. V gave up 3 bases and J gave up 10 bases, with 15 bases separating them. CDR3 amino acids: CASSEKGAFGAFF. Here the CDR3 DNA reads TGTGCCAGCAGTGAGAAAGGGGCCTTTGGAGCTTTCTTT.

The V call is TRBV14, the J call TRBJ2-5, with TRBD1 matching 8 bases. Germline V gene sequence: CDR1 SGHDN, CDR2 FVKESK. This CDR3 is 15 amino acids long. V was clipped by 4 bases and J by 10 bases; unmatched bases: 14. The CDR3 spells CASSPGLGQGLHQYF. The DNA of the CDR3 is TGTGCCAGCAGCCCGGGCCTCGGACAGGGCCTCCACCAGTACTTC.

The rearrangement joins TRBV9 to TRBJ2-2; D unresolved. The CDR3 covers 14 residues. Trimming left V 4 bases short and J 4 bases short, with 11 bases between. Germline values: CDR1 SGDLS, CDR2 YYNGEE. The CDR3 nucleotides read TGTGCCAGCAGCACCCCCCCAAGCACCGGGGAGCTGTTTTTT. Translation: CASSTPPSTGELFF.

V and J are TRBV6-6 and TRBJ2-7; 11 bases are a match to TRBD1. Germline assignment: CDR1 MNHNY and CDR2 SVGAGI (reference sequence). V lost 0 bases and J lost 3; bases outside the gene matches: 4. This CDR3 is built from 16 residues. The CDR3 protein is CASSYSGTGGFYEQYF. The CDR3 DNA follows: TGTGCCAGCAGTTACTCCGGGACAGGGGGGTTCTACGAGCAGTACTTC.

About this clone: The same CDR3 also results from other DNA sequences found in this sample. The chain links TRBV18 to TRBJ2-7; TRBD1 agrees at 8 bases. CDR1 is KGHSH and CDR2 is LQKENI in the germline V gene. The CDR3 totals 15 residues. Trimming at V came to 3 bases and at J to 0 bases, leaving 4 bases not matched to a gene. CDR3 protein: CASSPAGTGSYEQYF. The CDR3 DNA reads as TGTGCCAGCTCACCGGCCGGGACAGGCTCCTACGAGCAGTACTTC.

The chain joins TRBV10-3 to TRBJ2-7; D perhaps matches TRBD1 (5 bases). CDR1 ENHRY and CDR2 SYGVKD come from the germline V gene. The CDR3 length is 13 residues. Deletions cut 10 bases from V and 2 bases from J, with 15 bases between. The CDR3 sequence is CATRQSVTYEQYF. In nucleotides, the CDR3 is TGTGCCACTCGACAGTCTGTAACCTACGAGCAGTACTTC.

The chain joins TRBV11-3 to TRBJ2-1, with D hard to call. V was trimmed by 4 bases and J by 9 bases, leaving 13 bases between them. The CDR3 loop spans 13 amino acids. The germline V gene has CDR1 SGHNT and CDR2 YENEEA. DNA for the CDR3: TGTGCCAGCAGCTCGGCCCGAGGACCTGAGCAGTTCTTC. As protein: CASSSARGPEQFF.

The gene calls are TRBV4-1 and TRBJ2-3, with 7 bases matching TRBD2. This CDR3 spans 16 amino acids. Per the germline V gene, CDR1 is MGHRA and CDR2 is YSYEKL. J was trimmed by 0 bases and V by 5 bases; bases with no gene match: 8. This CDR3 reads CASSSQSGVSTDTQYF. CDR3 in DNA: TGCGCCAGCAGCTCGCAGAGCGGGGTGAGCACAGATACGCAGTATTTT.

The V gene is TRBV18, the J gene TRBJ1-5; unclear D gene. This CDR3 has 14 residues. Trimming took off 2 bases at V and 5 bases at J, with 10 bases between the two ends. In germline, CDR1 is KGHSH, CDR2 LQKENI. The CDR3: CASSPSDGDQPQHF. In DNA form, the CDR3 reads TGTGCCAGCTCACCATCGGACGGGGATCAGCCCCAGCATTTT.

The chain combines TRBV5-1 with TRBJ2-7; tentatively, D is TRBD1 or TRBD2 (6 bases each). The CDR3 covers 15 residues. The germline V gene encodes CDR1 SGHRS and CDR2 YFSETQ. Trimming took 4 bases from V and 3 from J, leaving 17 bases between them. The CDR3 DNA sequence: TGCGCCAGCAGCCTCCGGGGGACAACTATCTACGAGCAGTACTTC. This codes for CASSLRGTTIYEQYF.

This chain joins TRBV7-2 and TRBJ1-2; a possible D gene is TRBD1 (5 bases). V was clipped by 1 base and J by 2 bases, with 5 bases between them. The CDR3 is made up of 13 amino acids. CDR1 is SGHTA and CDR2 is FQGNSA in the germline V gene. Written as DNA, the CDR3 is TGTGCCAGCAGCTTAGGGGGGAACTATGGCTACACCTTC. Protein: CASSLGGNYGYTF.

This clone came up once. The chain employs TRBV6-6 and TRBJ2-7, with TRBD1 identical over 8 bases. With V trimmed by 6 bases and J by 0 bases, 7 bases remained unmatched. CDR3 size: 15 residues. Germline V lookup: CDR1 MNHNY, CDR2 SVGAGI (reference sequence). CDR3 nucleotide sequence: TGTGCCAGCAGCGGGACAGGAGGAATCTCCTACGAGCAGTACTTC. Protein sequence: CASSGTGGISYEQYF.

The chain employs TRBV18 and TRBJ2-1; 7 bases match TRBD1. Germline CDR1 KGHSH, CDR2 LQKENI. The CDR3 has 13 residues. V dropped 3 bases and J dropped 7; count of bases not matched to a gene: 3. In nucleotides, the CDR3 is TGTGCCAGCTCACCGGGACAGCAAAATGAGCAGTTCTTC. Translated, it gives CASSPGQQNEQFF.

The chain couples TRBV6-5 to TRBJ1-4; possible D gene TRBD1, 6 bases. This CDR3 has 15 amino acids. Germline assignment: CDR1 MNHEY and CDR2 SVGAGI. Trimming took 5 bases from V and 3 from J, leaving 13 bases between them. As DNA, the CDR3 is TGTGCCAGCAGTAATGACAGGTCCTCTAATGAAAAACTGTTTTTT. Amino acid sequence: CASSNDRSSNEKLFF.

In its sample, this clone was seen a few times. V usage is TRBV23-1 and J usage is TRBJ2-1; D is perhaps TRBD2 (5 bases). TRBV23-1 is reported as an ORF; its role is uncertain. The V end lost 2 bases, the J end lost 12 bases, and 20 bases lay between the germline ends. CDR3 size: 15 residues. The CDR3: CASSQRTTRRRSQFF. DNA of the CDR3: TGCGCCAGCAGTCAAAGAACTACGAGGAGGAGGTCGCAGTTCTTC.

The J gene is TRBJ2-7, the V gene TRBV10-3; no clear D gene. Deletions cut 0 bases from V and 4 bases from J, with 10 bases between. CDR3 length: 14 residues. Germline CDR1 and CDR2: ENHRY and SYGVKD. The CDR3 nucleotides are TGTGCCATCAGTGAGTCGTATGGGCTTTACGAGCAGTACTTC. Encoded protein: CAISESYGLYEQYF.

The chain recombines TRBV2 with TRBJ1-1; 8 nucleotides align to TRBD1. The trim removed 0 bases at V and 2 bases at J, leaving 11 bases unmatched. The CDR3 sequence is 18 residues long. The germline V gene has CDR1 SNHLY and CDR2 FYNNEI. The CDR3 spells CASSEALPQGAQNTEAFF. CDR3 nucleotides: TGTGCCAGCAGTGAAGCGCTTCCGCAGGGGGCACAAAACACTGAAGCTTTCTTT.

The V and J genes are TRBV7-3 and TRBJ1-3; 11 nucleotides align to TRBD1. V was clipped by 2 bases and J by 4 bases; unmatched bases: 4. CDR3 length: 16 residues. Germline V lookup: CDR1 SGHTA, CDR2 FQGTGA. CDR3 residues: CASSLSGQGAGNTIYF. The DNA of the CDR3 is TGTGCCAGCAGCTTATCCGGACAGGGGGCCGGAAACACCATATATTTT. Combining the CDR3 with reference TRBV7-3 and TRBJ1-3 gives the whole variable domain GAGVSQTPSNKVTEKGKYVELRCDPISGHTALYWYRQSLGQGPEFLIYFQGTGAADDSGLPNDRFFAVRPEGSVSTLKIQRTERGDSAVYLCASSLSGQGAGNTIYFGEGSWLTVV.

The table lists this clone with a count of one. This chain joins TRBV4-1 and TRBJ1-2, with D maybe TRBD1 (5 bases). Trimming removed 0 bases at V and 3 bases at J, with 11 bases between. Germline-derived CDR1 and CDR2 are MGHRA and YSYEKL. There are 15 residues in the CDR3. The CDR3 sequence is CASSQEGRNHYGYTF. CDR3 in DNA: TGCGCCAGCAGCCAAGAGGGGCGGAACCACTATGGCTACACCTTC.